The 28 T cell receptor beta chains below were found in one sample sequenced in a study of Ad26.COV2.S vaccination and SARS-CoV-2 variants. The treatment here: some 20 received Ad26.COV2.S at low or high dose, single or two shots; about 5 received placebo; per-sample allocation not given. Material that was analyzed had been drawn on day 63 after the first vaccine or placebo injection. Using immunoSEQ multiplex PCR, the repertoire was profiled, and TCRdb retains in-frame clones only, with some absent. Here the sample spans roughly 500,000 clones, around nine tenths being singletons. The sequences come from peripheral blood, collected in a trial of Ad26.COV2.S vaccine versus placebo. These receptor sequences come from a person aged 18-60 years who received the Ad26.COV2.S COVID-19 vaccine or a placebo.

The V call is TRBV6-5, the J call TRBJ1-3, with 10 bases that match TRBD1. J lost 4 bases, V lost 2 bases, and 5 bases had no gene match. The CDR3 spans 16 residues. Per the germline V gene, CDR1 is MNHEY and CDR2 is SVGAGI. The CDR3 DNA reads as TGTGCCAGCAGTTACCCCGGGACAGGGGTAGGAAACACCATATATTTT. Protein sequence: CASSYPGTGVGNTIYF.

The DNA of the CDR3 is TGTGCCAGCAGCCACGGGACAGGGAATTCACCCCTCCACTTT. Protein product: CASSHGTGNSPLHF. The chain uses TRBV3-1 (or the pseudogene TRBV3-2) and TRBJ1-6; the match to TRBD1 covers 9 bases. Germline V gene sequence: CDR1 LGHDT, CDR2 YNNKEL (reference sequence). This CDR3 contains 14 residues. The J segment lost 7 bases and the V segment lost 3 bases, leaving 1 base of the junction unmatched.

The V call is TRBV7-2, the J call TRBJ2-1; 7 positions match TRBD2. The germline CDR1 and CDR2 sequences are SGHTA and FQGNSA. Trimming at V came to 3 bases and at J to 4 bases, leaving 15 bases not matched to a gene. This CDR3 has 18 residues. The CDR3 loop reads CASSFLSSGPGIYNEQFF. Written as DNA, the CDR3 is TGTGCCAGCAGCTTCCTAAGTAGCGGGCCTGGCATATACAATGAGCAGTTCTTC.

The chain carries TRBV19 and TRBJ1-6; no definite D call. The CDR3 extends over 15 amino acids. Looked up from germline, CDR1 is LNHDA and CDR2 is SQIVND (reference sequence). V lost 4 bases, J lost 13 bases, and 20 bases lay in between. In nucleotides, the CDR3 is TGTGCCAGTAGTAGTGAGACCTTCAGTGGAAAGCCCCTCCACTTT. It encodes CASSSETFSGKPLHF.

J is TRBJ1-1 and V is TRBV7-9, with 7 bases identical to TRBD1. The V and J ends lost 4 bases and 1 base, in that order; junction bases with no gene match: 3. The germline CDR1 and CDR2 sequences are SEHNR and FQNEAQ (reference sequence). This CDR3 has 14 residues. The DNA for the CDR3 is TGTGCCAGCAGCTCCCGGGACAGGAACACTGAAGCTTTCTTT. Amino acids: CASSSRDRNTEAFF.

Only a few counts were recorded for this clone. The chain combines TRBV11-2 with TRBJ1-6, with TRBD1 identical over 9 bases. Germline trimming cut 4 bases from V and 9 bases from J; bases unmatched to any gene: 10. CDR3 length equals 16 residues. The germline gives CDR1 SGHAT, CDR2 FQNNGV. The CDR3 protein is CASSSSRDRVFSPLHF. The CDR3, as DNA: TGTGCCAGCAGCTCAAGCCGGGACAGGGTATTTTCACCCCTCCACTTT.

The genes are TRBV12-3 or TRBV12-4 and TRBJ1-2; D unresolved. Trimming stripped 6 bases from V and 8 bases from J, with 13 bases between. The CDR3 spans 12 residues. The CDR3 reads CASSLPGKGYTF. The CDR3 DNA is TGTGCCAGCAGCCTACCCGGGAAAGGCTACACCTTC.

This sequence joins TRBV30 and TRBJ1-1; TRBD1 matches at 9 bases. CDR1 GTSNPN and CDR2 SVGIG come from the germline V gene (reference sequence). The CDR3 is 13 amino acids. Trimming removed 3 bases from V and 7 bases from J; junction bases left unmatched: 6. The CDR3 sequence is CAWSTDRGYEAFF. The CDR3 DNA follows: TGTGCCTGGAGCACGGACAGGGGTTATGAAGCTTTCTTT.

V gene TRBV19 combines with J gene TRBJ2-1; D is unresolved. V was pared by 4 bases and J by 12 bases, with 22 bases between. This CDR3 has 15 residues. CDR1 is LNHDA and CDR2 is SQIVND in the germline V gene (reference sequence). DNA for the CDR3: TGTGCCAGTAGTACCTACTCTCTTGTTAGTGCCCGGCAGTTCTTC. It translates to CASSTYSLVSARQFF.

The chain is built from TRBV7-2 and TRBJ1-2; TRBD1 agrees at 8 bases. Losses at the gene ends were 4 bases for V and 8 bases for J; bases not matched to a gene: 6. The CDR3 has 13 amino acids. Germline V lookup: CDR1 SGHTA, CDR2 FQGNSA. The CDR3 sequence: CASSSGGTGGYTF. CDR3 coding DNA: TGTGCCAGCAGCTCGGGTGGGACAGGCGGCTACACCTTC.

V is TRBV9 and J is TRBJ2-2; 8 positions agree with TRBD2. The CDR3 loop spans 14 amino acids. Germline V lookup: CDR1 SGDLS, CDR2 YYNGEE. V lost 0 bases and J lost 8; bases outside the gene matches: 3. Here the CDR3 DNA reads TGTGCCAGCAGCGTAGGACTAGCGTCGGGGGAGCTGTTTTTT. It codes for CASSVGLASGELFF.

J is TRBJ1-5 and V is TRBV27; D is unresolved. Germline CDR1 is MNHEY and CDR2 is SMNVEV (reference sequence). The CDR3 spans 13 residues. Deletions cut 0 bases from V and 11 bases from J, with 11 bases between. CDR3 sequence reads: CASSLSGFGTQHF. In nucleotides, the CDR3 is TGTGCCAGCAGTTTATCAGGGTTCGGGACCCAGCATTTT.

V and J are TRBV5-4 and TRBJ2-7; 7 bases align to TRBD2. V lost 0 bases to trimming and J lost 4 bases; unmatched junction nucleotides: 4. CDR1 is SGHNT, CDR2 YYREEE, per germline (reference sequence). The CDR3 contains 14 residues. The CDR3: CASSLGGSEYEQYF. The CDR3 nucleotides are TGTGCCAGCAGCTTGGGCGGGAGTGAATACGAGCAGTACTTC.

In its sample, this clone was seen a few times. The gene calls are TRBV2 and TRBJ1-1; D is unclear. The CDR3 runs 9 residues. Germline V CDR1 and CDR2: SNHLY, FYNNEI. V lost 6 bases and J 7 bases, leaving 3 bases between the germline ends. The CDR3 DNA sequence: TGTGCCAGCAGGGGTGAAGCTTTCTTT. This gives the protein CASRGEAFF.

The genes are TRBV5-1 and TRBJ1-2, with D maybe TRBD1 (5 bases). Germline V gene lookup returns CDR1 SGHRS and CDR2 YFSETQ. Trimming pared 4 bases from V and 14 bases from J, leaving 21 bases between. The CDR3 contains 13 residues. The CDR3 coding sequence is TGCGCCAGCAGCCAGGGCCCGGGCGAGTCGTTGACCTTC. As protein: CASSQGPGESLTF.

CDR3 nucleotides: TGTGCCAGCAGACCTACCTCCGGGACACAACTTGGCTACACCTTC. Its translation: CASRPTSGTQLGYTF. This chain links TRBV6-2 or TRBV6-3 with TRBJ1-2; the D gene is possibly TRBD1 (6 bases). The V end lost 6 bases, the J end lost 7 bases, and 21 bases lay between the germline ends. The CDR3 totals 15 residues. Germline V gene sequence: CDR1 MNHEY, CDR2 SVGEGT.

V is TRBV5-4 and J is TRBJ2-1; possibly TRBD2 for D (5 bases). Germline V gene data show CDR1 as SGHNT and CDR2 as YYREEE (reference sequence). The length of the CDR3 is 16 residues. Trimming stripped 4 bases from V and 4 bases from J, with 18 bases between. CDR3 nucleotide sequence: TGTGCCAGCAGCCCAGACCGACCCGGAGGTTACAATGAGCAGTTCTTC. Amino acid sequence: CASSPDRPGGYNEQFF.

The CDR3 here is CASSLADRINSPLHF. CDR3 DNA: TGTGCCAGCAGCTTGGCAGACAGGATTAATTCACCCCTCCACTTT. This chain connects TRBV5-6 to TRBJ1-6; tentative D call: TRBD1 (6 bases). Germline loops: CDR1 SGHDT, CDR2 YYEEEE. The CDR3 is 15 residues long. V lost 0 bases and J lost 6, with 10 bases in between.

For this clone: Distinct nucleotide sequences in the sample also encode this CDR3. This chain joins TRBV19 and TRBJ1-5, with a possible D match to TRBD1 (5 bases). Between the trimmed V and J ends, which lost 3 bases and 6 bases, there was a span of 15 bases. This CDR3 spans 15 amino acids. From germline, CDR1 is LNHDA and CDR2 SQIVND (reference sequence). The DNA of the CDR3 is TGTGCCAGTAGTATTTGGGGGGATCTGAGTCAGCCCCAGCATTTT. It yields the protein CASSIWGDLSQPQHF.

This clone came up a few times. CDR3 loop: CASSSGGLTYTGELFF. Here the CDR3 DNA reads TGTGCCAGCAGCTCCGGAGGATTGACCTACACCGGGGAGCTGTTTTTT. The chain employs TRBV11-3 and TRBJ2-2; TRBD2 is a possible D gene (5 bases). The CDR3 has 16 amino acids. CDR1 is SGHNT and CDR2 is YENEEA in the germline V gene. Trimming pared 4 bases from V and 3 bases from J, leaving 15 bases between.

This clone was observed a few times. The gene calls are TRBV29-1 and TRBJ1-1, with D possibly being TRBD1 (6 bases). Trimming shortened V by 4 bases and J by 4 bases, and 10 bases separated the two germline ends. The CDR3 is made up of 12 amino acids. In germline, CDR1 is SQVTM, CDR2 ANQGSEA. The CDR3, as DNA: TGCAGCGTTGGCAGGGGCGGCACTGAAGCTTTCTTT. Translation: CSVGRGGTEAFF.

The V and J genes are TRBV11-3 and TRBJ2-6; 7 positions match TRBD1. This CDR3 has 15 residues. Germline trimming cut 5 bases from V and 0 bases from J; bases unmatched to any gene: 1. Germline V gives CDR1 SGHNT, CDR2 YENEEA. The CDR3 coding sequence is TGTGCCAGCAGCCCAGGGGGCTCTGGGGCCAACGTCCTGACTTTC. This sequence encodes CASSPGGSGANVLTF.

The chain combines TRBV5-4 with TRBJ2-1; 9 bases fit TRBD2. This CDR3 is 17 amino acids long. CDR1 is SGHNT, CDR2 YYREEE, per germline (reference sequence). V shed 0 bases and J 7 bases; nucleotides not matched to a gene: 11. CDR3 nucleotides: TGTGCCAGCAGCTTGGGTTTTCGTAGCGGGAGTGAAAATGAGCAGTTCTTC. As protein: CASSLGFRSGSENEQFF.

The sample holds one count of this clone. The rearrangement links TRBV5-6 to TRBJ1-2; 8 bases align to TRBD1. Germline assignment: CDR1 SGHDT and CDR2 YYEEEE. V was clipped by 3 bases and J by 3 bases; unmatched bases: 7. CDR3 length equals 15 residues. The CDR3 region has the DNA TGTGCCAGCAGCTACCGGGACAGGATACACTATGGCTACACCTTC. Its protein is CASSYRDRIHYGYTF.

CDR3 protein: CASSGSGSYNEQFF. The CDR3 bases are TGTGCCAGCAGCGGCTCCGGGTCCTACAATGAGCAGTTCTTC. The V gene is TRBV5-4, the J gene TRBJ2-1; D not certain. V dropped 4 bases and J dropped 1 base, with 9 bases sitting between them. Germline V lookup: CDR1 SGHNT, CDR2 YYREEE (reference sequence). There are 14 residues in the CDR3. Full variable domain (outside the CDR3, taken from reference TRBV5-4 and TRBJ2-1): ETGVTQSPTHLIKTRGQQVTLRCSSQSGHNTVSWYQQALGQGPQFIFQYYREEENGRGNFPPRFSGLQFPNYSSELNVNALELDDSALYLCASSGSGSYNEQFFGPGTRLTVL.

The chain carries TRBV9 and TRBJ2-7; D gene ambiguous. Germline V gives CDR1 SGDLS, CDR2 YYNGEE. V gave up 3 bases and J gave up 3 bases, with 13 bases separating them. There are 14 residues in the CDR3. The CDR3 protein is CASSDGLSNYEQYF. CDR3 bases: TGTGCCAGCAGCGACGGATTATCAAACTACGAGCAGTACTTC.

The chain has TRBV30 and TRBJ1-5, with 11 nucleotides matching TRBD1. The V gene's germline CDR1 is GTSNPN and CDR2 SVGIG (reference sequence). V lost 2 bases and J lost 2; bases outside the gene matches: 11. The CDR3 spans 18 residues. CDR3 in amino acids: CAWSKRTGGKSGNQPQHF. CDR3 in DNA: TGTGCCTGGAGTAAAAGGACAGGGGGCAAGTCGGGCAATCAGCCCCAGCATTTT.

The gene calls are TRBV12-3 or TRBV12-4 and TRBJ1-1; the D is unclear. The CDR3 has 13 residues. V was cut by 7 bases and J by 2 bases, with 11 bases left in between. The CDR3 DNA follows: TGTGCCAGCACCCAGACACCTAACACTGAAGCTTTCTTT. Protein sequence: CASTQTPNTEAFF.